The sequence of this TCR beta chain was determined in a study of T cells after yellow fever vaccination. Regarding the study as a whole: The CD4 compartment and the CD8 compartment contained a small share of clonotypes in common. Post-booster samples contained most primary-vaccination clones (approximately 97% CD4, around 90% CD8).

This clonotype was seen repeatedly, ten times or more. As yet, its antigen is unknown. The junction had 11 bases not matched to a gene; V was cut back by 1 base and J by 4 bases. This CDR3 is 17 amino acids long. CDR1 is MGHRA and CDR2 is YSYEKL in the germline V gene. As TCR cDNA was made by 5'RACE template switching, a universal primer site and UMIs were added. MiXCR was run by TCRdb on the 5' RACE reads, yielding one entry per CDR3 protein. Of some 350,000 distinct CDR3 sequences listed, 8.7% are singletons. This sequence originates from a man between 18 and 29 years old who received the YFV17D yellow fever vaccine. The sequencing here drew on PBMCs, taken on the day of the first yellow fever vaccination. The chain is built from TRBV4-1 and TRBJ2-5; 8 nucleotides agree with TRBD2. The CDR3 DNA is TGCGCCAGCAGCCAAGGGCTAGCGGGTCCCGGGGGAGAGACCCAGTACTTC. This translates into CASSQGLAGPGGETQYF.